A selection of T cell receptor beta chains follows, all from one sample in a study of OX40 agonist ivuxolimab in advanced cancers. The assay was immunoSEQ multiplex PCR, and TCRdb's table has in-frame clones only and misses some. The sample records about 73,000 clones, roughly nine tenths being singletons. This sample comprised CD4+ or CD8+ T cells sorted from blood, obtained in a trial of the OX40 agonist ivuxolimab. All receptors derive from an adult with an advanced solid tumor such as melanoma, head and neck, liver or kidney cancer. CDR3s include the opening cysteine and the closing phenylalanine or tryptophan. Fields, in order: clone size, D gene, J gene, V gene, CDR3 DNA, CDR3 protein. The D gene is left open where the match is weak. Some rows mark clone size as missing; the rest say once, few, many or name a class of expanded clone.

-	TRBD1	TRBJ1-2	TRBV6-1	TGTGCCAGCAGTGAAGCGGGACAGGCTAACTATGGCTACACCTTC	CASSEAGQANYGYTF
-	TRBD1	TRBJ2-3	TRBV18	TGTGCCAGCTCACCACCGACAGGGGCAGATACGCAGTATTTT	CASSPPTGADTQYF
-	TRBD2	TRBJ2-3	TRBV5-1	TGCGCCAGCAGCTTGGTGGCGGGAGGGGCCGGAGATACGCAGTATTTT	CASSLVAGGAGDTQYF
-	-	TRBJ1-5	TRBV6-6	TGTGCCAGCAGTCTCCGGGGCGGGTGGGGCAATCAGCCCCAGCATTTT	CASSLRGGWGNQPQHF
-	TRBD1	TRBJ1-5	TRBV30	TGTGCCTTACAGGGGGCTGGTTATAGCAATCAGCCCCAGCATTTT	CALQGAGYSNQPQHF
-	-	TRBJ2-7	TRBV7-3	TGTGCCAGCAGCTTAGGGGGGATTGGCGAGCAGTACTTC	CASSLGGIGEQYF
-	TRBD2	TRBJ2-7	TRBV11-2	TGTGCCAGCAGCTTAGTCCTAGCGGCTACCTACGAGCAGTACTTC	CASSLVLAATYEQYF
-	-	TRBJ1-1	TRBV29-1	TGCAGCGTCTCTCGACAGAAGAACACTGAAGCTTTCTTT	CSVSRQKNTEAFF
-	-	TRBJ2-7	TRBV5-5	TGTGCCAGCAGCTTGGTAGGGTTTTACTACGAGCAGTACTTC	CASSLVGFYYEQYF
-	-	TRBJ1-5	TRBV6-6	TGTGCCAGCAGTTACGGCGGGGCCCAGCATTTT	CASSYGGAQHF
-	TRBD2	TRBJ2-3	TRBV15	TGTGCCACCAGCAGCGGGACTAGCGGGAGCGATACGCAGTATTTT	CATSSGTSGSDTQYF
-	TRBD1	TRBJ2-1	TRBV7-2	TGTGCCAGCAGCTTATACGTTCGGGACAGTTCCTACAATGAGCAGTTCTTC	CASSLYVRDSSYNEQFF
-	TRBD2	TRBJ2-7	TRBV30	TGTGCCTGGGGGGGGCTAGCGGGAATAGAGCAGTACTTC	CAWGGLAGIEQYF
-	TRBD1	TRBJ2-3	TRBV6-4	TGTGCCAGCAGCCCGGACAGGGGAACAGATACGCAGTATTTT	CASSPDRGTDTQYF
-	-	TRBJ1-2	TRBV28	TGTGCCAGCAGTTTAAGTCCCAGGCATTATAACTATGGCTACACCTTC	CASSLSPRHYNYGYTF
-	TRBD1	TRBJ1-1	TRBV7-2	TGTGCCAGCAGCCCGCGACAGGGGGCTCGTCGTCCTTTCTTT	CASSPRQGARRPFF
-	-	TRBJ1-4	TRBV19	TGTGCCAGTAGTATGGGATACGGGCCTGAAAAACTGTTTTTT	CASSMGYGPEKLFF
-	-	TRBJ2-1	TRBV5-1	TGCGCCAGCAGCACGCGGACGCCGAGCTCCTACAATGAGCAGTTCTTC	CASSTRTPSSYNEQFF
-	-	TRBJ2-5	TRBV29-1	TGCAGCGCGAAGGGGGGGGAGACCCAGTACTTC	CSAKGGETQYF
-	TRBD1	TRBJ1-3	TRBV28	TGTGCCAGCAGTTCACCGGGACAGGGATTAAGGACCATATATTTT	CASSSPGQGLRTIYF
-	TRBD2	TRBJ2-5	TRBV7-8	TGTGCCAGCAGCGTAGACGGGACTAGCTGGGAGACCCAGTACTTC	CASSVDGTSWETQYF
-	TRBD1	TRBJ2-1	TRBV5-6	TGTGCCAGCAGCTGGACAGGGGATGAGCAGTTCTTC	CASSWTGDEQFF
-	-	TRBJ1-3	TRBV7-2	TGTGCCAGCAGCCGGGACGAGAGCTCTGGAAACACCATATATTTT	CASSRDESSGNTIYF
-	-	TRBJ1-6	TRBV6-6	TGTGCCAGCAGCCCGACAGGCCCCGGGTATAATTCACCCCTCCACTTT	CASSPTGPGYNSPLHF
-	TRBD1	TRBJ1-2	TRBV11-2	TGTGCCAGCAGCTTACCCGGACAGGGCGGTATAGGAGGTTACACCTTC	CASSLPGQGGIGGYTF
-	-	TRBJ1-5	TRBV15	TGTGCCACCAGCACAGACTGGAGCAATCAGCCCCAGCATTTT	CATSTDWSNQPQHF
-	-	TRBJ1-4	TRBV19	TGTGCCAGTACCATACGCGGGACGCCTAATGAAAAACTGTTTTTT	CASTIRGTPNEKLFF
-	-	TRBJ1-6	TRBV7-8	TGTGCCAGCAGTCCCCCCGGAGTGCGTAATTCACCCCTCCACTTT	CASSPPGVRNSPLHF
few	TRBD1	TRBJ1-1	TRBV30	TGTGCCTTGAGGGGGCAATGGACTGAAGCTTTCTTT	CALRGQWTEAFF
-	-	TRBJ1-2	TRBV19	TGTGCCAGTACCCGGGGGTCCGGGGATGGCTACACCTTC	CASTRGSGDGYTF
-	-	TRBJ2-7	TRBV27	TGTGCCAGCAGTTTACAGGTAACCGAGCAGTACTTC	CASSLQVTEQYF
-	-	TRBJ2-5	TRBV2	TGTGCCAGCAAAGTGGAGACCCAGTACTTC	CASKVETQYF
-	-	TRBJ2-1	TRBV5-4	TGTGCCAGCAGCTCCGGGCAGGCAGGGCACTACAATGAGCAGTTCTTC	CASSSGQAGHYNEQFF
once	-	TRBJ1-6	TRBV18	TGTGCCAGCTCAGGACGGTCTAATAATTCACCCCTCCACTTT	CASSGRSNNSPLHF
-	-	TRBJ2-3	TRBV5-1	TGCGCCAGCAGCCCTCGTCGTAGCCCAGATACGCAGTATTTT	CASSPRRSPDTQYF
-	-	TRBJ2-5	TRBV14	TGTGCCAGCAGCCCCCGTGTGACGGAGACCCAGTACTTC	CASSPRVTETQYF
-	-	TRBJ1-2	TRBV5-4	TGTGCCAGCAGCTTGGTAGAAAGCTACACCTTC	CASSLVESYTF
-	-	TRBJ1-5	TRBV10-3	TGTGCCATCAGCTGGGGCAGCAATCAGCCCCAGCATTTT	CAISWGSNQPQHF
-	TRBD1	TRBJ2-7	TRBV7-9	TGTGCCAGCAGGGTGACAGGGAGCTACGAGCAGTACTTC	CASRVTGSYEQYF
-	TRBD2	TRBJ2-7	TRBV5-1	TGCGCCAGCAGCTTTGGTAGCGGGAGGACCGACTCCTACGAGCAGTACTTC	CASSFGSGRTDSYEQYF
-	TRBD1	TRBJ2-5	TRBV6-1	TGTGCCAGCAGTAGGGGGCGCTGGGAGACCCAGTACTTC	CASSRGRWETQYF
-	-	TRBJ2-7	TRBV7-2	TGTGCCAGCAGCAGTGAACAGGTCGGCCCTTACGAGCAGTACTTC	CASSSEQVGPYEQYF
-	TRBD1	TRBJ2-7	TRBV9	TGTGCCAGCAGCCCTTCAAGGGGGGACAGGGGGAGATACGAGCAGTACTTC	CASSPSRGDRGRYEQYF
once	-	TRBJ1-5	TRBV7-2	TGTGCCAGCAGCTTAGAAATGGGGAGCAATCAGCCCCAGCATTTT	CASSLEMGSNQPQHF
-	-	TRBJ1-2	TRBV28	TGTGCCAGCAGTTCCCCGGGGCCCAACTATGGCTACACCTTC	CASSSPGPNYGYTF
-	-	TRBJ1-1	TRBV7-9	TGTGCCAGCAGCTCGGGCTGGACAGTAAACACTGAAGCTTTCTTT	CASSSGWTVNTEAFF
-	-	TRBJ1-1	TRBV7-2	TGTGCCAGCAGCTTAGCCGCGGGGCCCACGACTGAAGCTTTCTTT	CASSLAAGPTTEAFF
-	-	TRBJ1-5	TRBV19	TGTGCCACTAGGGGCAGGCCCGAGGGCAATCAGCCCCAGCATTTT	CATRGRPEGNQPQHF
few	-	TRBJ1-2	TRBV7-2	TGTGCCAGCAGCAAGTCCATCTATGGCTACACCTTC	CASSKSIYGYTF
-	TRBD2	TRBJ2-7	TRBV7-6	TGTGCCAGCAGCTTAGCGCCTAGCGGGATGGGTAACGAGCAGTACTTC	CASSLAPSGMGNEQYF